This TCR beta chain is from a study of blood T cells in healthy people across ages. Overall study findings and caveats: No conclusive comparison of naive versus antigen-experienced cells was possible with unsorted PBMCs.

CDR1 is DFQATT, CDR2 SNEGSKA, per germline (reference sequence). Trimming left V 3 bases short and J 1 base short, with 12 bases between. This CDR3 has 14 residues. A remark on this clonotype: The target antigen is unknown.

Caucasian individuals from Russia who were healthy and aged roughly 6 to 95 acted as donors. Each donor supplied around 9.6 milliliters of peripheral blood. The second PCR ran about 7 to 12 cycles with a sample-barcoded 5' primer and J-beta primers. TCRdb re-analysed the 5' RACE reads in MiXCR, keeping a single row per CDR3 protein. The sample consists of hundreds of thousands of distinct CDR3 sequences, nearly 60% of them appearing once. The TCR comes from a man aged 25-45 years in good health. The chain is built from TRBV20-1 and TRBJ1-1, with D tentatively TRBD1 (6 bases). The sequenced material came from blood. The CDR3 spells CSASWGQGNTEAFF. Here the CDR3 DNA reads TGCAGTGCTAGTTGGGGGCAGGGGAACACTGAAGCTTTCTTT.